At least ten counts were recorded for the clone carrying this T cell receptor beta chain. A junction end diverges from the germline sequence, so it may reflect a read error. TCRdb recomputed calls from the 5' RACE reads with MiXCR, one row per CDR3 protein. The data hold about 21,000 distinct CDR3 sequences, with around 4.3% observed a single time. The source of the sample is a study of spatial heterogeneity in lung cancer. The time point: sample taken at primary tumor resection. This TCR derives from a male donor with early-stage non-small cell lung cancer. The sequences come from PBMCs, collected at surgery.

This CDR3 reads CASSVRLAQGTQYF. The CDR3 region has the DNA TGTGCCAGCAGTGTAAGACTAGCGCAAGGGACCCAGTACTTC. V usage is TRBV12-3 or TRBV12-4 and J usage is TRBJ2-5, with 8 nucleotides matching TRBD2. There are 14 residues in the CDR3.